These 5 T cell receptor beta chains share one sample of origin, sequenced in a study of T cells in tuberculosis. The protocol was immunoSEQ multiplex PCR, while the TCRdb copy is restricted to in-frame clones and leaves out a portion. In the table there are tens of thousands of clones, less than 95% of which are singletons. Sequencing used PBMCs. These receptors all stem from a donor aged 10-29 years with latent tuberculosis or without tuberculosis infection.

The V gene is TRBV2, the J gene TRBJ1-2; D not certain. The germline V and J ends were trimmed by 6 bases and 0 bases, with 14 bases remaining between them. The length of the CDR3 is 15 residues. The V gene's germline CDR1 is SNHLY and CDR2 FYNNEI. The CDR3 sequence is CASRNSINTNYGYTF. The CDR3 DNA follows: TGTGCCAGCAGGAACTCGATTAATACTAACTATGGCTACACCTTC. Full variable domain (missing parts from reference TRBV2 and TRBJ1-2): EPEVTQTPSHQVTQMGQEVILRCVPISNHLYFYWYRQILGQKVEFLVSFYNNEISEKSEIFDDQFSVERPDGSNFTLKIRSTKLEDSAMYFCASRNSINTNYGYTFGSGTRLTVV.

The chain uses TRBV7-9 and TRBJ1-4, with 11 bases lining up with TRBD1. CDR3 length equals 16 residues. Germline loops: CDR1 SEHNR, CDR2 FQNEAQ (reference sequence). Germline trimming cut 5 bases from V and 0 bases from J; bases unmatched to any gene: 2. CDR3 region: CASSPGQGATNEKLFF. CDR3 coding DNA: TGTGCCAGCAGCCCGGGACAGGGGGCAACTAATGAAAAACTGTTTTTT.

The chain is built from TRBV10-3 and TRBJ2-5; TRBD2 aligns across 11 bases. CDR1 is ENHRY and CDR2 is SYGVKD in the germline V gene. V gave up 10 bases and J gave up 5 bases; unmatched junction bases: 3. This CDR3 comprises 12 residues. The CDR3 coding sequence is TGTGCCACGGCTAGCGGGAGGGAGACCCAGTACTTC. It yields the protein CATASGRETQYF.

The rearrangement joins TRBV2 to TRBJ2-5; TRBD2 aligns across 11 bases. Germline lookup yields CDR1 SNHLY and CDR2 FYNNEI. The CDR3 runs 13 residues. Germline trimming cut 10 bases from V and 5 bases from J; bases unmatched to any gene: 6. The CDR3 is CATPGLAVETQYF. The CDR3 bases are TGTGCCACCCCGGGACTAGCGGTGGAGACCCAGTACTTC.

The DNA of the CDR3 is TGCAGTGCTAGCGAGGACACTGAAGCTTTCTTT. The encoded protein is CSASEDTEAFF. V gene TRBV20-1 combines with J gene TRBJ1-1; no firm D call. Germline-derived CDR1 and CDR2 are DFQATT and SNEGSKA (reference sequence). The V gene lost 3 bases and the J gene lost 3 bases, with 5 bases spanning the gap. This CDR3 contains 11 residues.